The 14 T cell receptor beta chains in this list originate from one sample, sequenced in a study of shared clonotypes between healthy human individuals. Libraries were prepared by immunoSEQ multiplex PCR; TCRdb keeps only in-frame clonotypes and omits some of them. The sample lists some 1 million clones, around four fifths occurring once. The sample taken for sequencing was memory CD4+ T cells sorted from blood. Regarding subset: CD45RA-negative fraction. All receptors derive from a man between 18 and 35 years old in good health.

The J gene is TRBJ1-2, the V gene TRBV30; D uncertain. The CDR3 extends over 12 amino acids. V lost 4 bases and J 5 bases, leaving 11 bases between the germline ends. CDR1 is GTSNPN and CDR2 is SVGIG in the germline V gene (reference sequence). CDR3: CAWTARKYGYTF. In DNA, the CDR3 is TGTGCCTGGACCGCAAGGAAGTATGGCTACACCTTC.

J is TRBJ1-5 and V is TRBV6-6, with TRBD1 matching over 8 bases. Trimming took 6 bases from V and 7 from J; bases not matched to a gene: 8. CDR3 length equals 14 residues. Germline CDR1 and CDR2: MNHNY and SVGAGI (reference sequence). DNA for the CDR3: TGTGCCAGCAGCCGGACAGGGTCGAGCCAGCCCCAGCATTTT. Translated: CASSRTGSSQPQHF.

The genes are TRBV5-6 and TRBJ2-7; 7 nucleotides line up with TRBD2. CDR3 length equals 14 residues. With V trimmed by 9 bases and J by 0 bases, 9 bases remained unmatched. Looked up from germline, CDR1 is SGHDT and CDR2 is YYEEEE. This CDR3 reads CATREAGSSYEQYF. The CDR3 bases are TGTGCCACCCGGGAGGCGGGAAGCTCCTACGAGCAGTACTTC.

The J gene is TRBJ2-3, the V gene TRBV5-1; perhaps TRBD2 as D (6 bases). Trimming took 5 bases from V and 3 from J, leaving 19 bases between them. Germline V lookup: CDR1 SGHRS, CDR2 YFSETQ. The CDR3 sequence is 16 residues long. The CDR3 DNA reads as TGCGCCAGCAGATGGGGAGGACTAAGTCCGACAGATACGCAGTATTTT. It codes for CASRWGGLSPTDTQYF.

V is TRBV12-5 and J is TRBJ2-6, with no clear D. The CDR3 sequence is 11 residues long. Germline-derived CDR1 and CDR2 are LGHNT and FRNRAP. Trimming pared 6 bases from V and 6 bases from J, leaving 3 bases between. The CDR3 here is CASGSANVLTF. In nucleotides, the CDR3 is TGTGCTAGTGGCTCGGCCAACGTCCTGACTTTC.

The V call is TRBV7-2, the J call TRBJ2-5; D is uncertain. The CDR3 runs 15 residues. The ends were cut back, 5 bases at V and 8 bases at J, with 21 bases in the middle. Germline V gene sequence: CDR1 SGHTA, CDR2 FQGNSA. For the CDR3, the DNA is TGTGCCAGCAGCCCCGACCTGGGCGTCACATACACCCAGTACTTC. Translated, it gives CASSPDLGVTYTQYF.

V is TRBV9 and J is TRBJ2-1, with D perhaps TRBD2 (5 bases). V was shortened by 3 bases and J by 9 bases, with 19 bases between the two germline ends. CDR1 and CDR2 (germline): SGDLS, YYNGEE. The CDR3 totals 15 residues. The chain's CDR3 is CASSAHGEHGGEQFF. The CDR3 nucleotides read TGTGCCAGCAGCGCCCACGGGGAACATGGTGGTGAGCAGTTCTTC.

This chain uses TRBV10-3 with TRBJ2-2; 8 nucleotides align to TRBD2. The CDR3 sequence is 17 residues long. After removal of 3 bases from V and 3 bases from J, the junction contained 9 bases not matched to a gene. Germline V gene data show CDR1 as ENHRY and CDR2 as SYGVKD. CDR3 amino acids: CAISDSPGGRDTGELFF. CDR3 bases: TGTGCCATCAGTGATAGCCCGGGAGGGCGAGACACCGGGGAGCTGTTTTTT.

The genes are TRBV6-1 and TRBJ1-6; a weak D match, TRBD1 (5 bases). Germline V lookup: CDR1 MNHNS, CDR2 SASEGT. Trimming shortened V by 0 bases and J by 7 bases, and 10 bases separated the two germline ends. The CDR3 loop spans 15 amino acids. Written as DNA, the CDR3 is TGTGCCAGCAGTGAAGCGGCGAGGGGAAATTCACCCCTCCACTTT. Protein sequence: CASSEAARGNSPLHF.

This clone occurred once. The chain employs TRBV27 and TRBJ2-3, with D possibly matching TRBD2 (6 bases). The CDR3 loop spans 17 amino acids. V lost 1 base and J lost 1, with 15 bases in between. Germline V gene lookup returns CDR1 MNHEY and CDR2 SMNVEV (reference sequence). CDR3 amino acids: CASSLYGEALGTDTQYF. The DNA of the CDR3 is TGTGCCAGCAGTTTATACGGGGAGGCCCTGGGCACAGATACGCAGTATTTT.

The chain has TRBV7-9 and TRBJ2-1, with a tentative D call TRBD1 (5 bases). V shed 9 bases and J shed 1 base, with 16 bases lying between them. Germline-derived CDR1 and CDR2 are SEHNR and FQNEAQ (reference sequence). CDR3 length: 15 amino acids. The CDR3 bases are TGTGCCAGTTGTCTTTGGGGCGGATCCTACAATGAGCAGTTCTTC. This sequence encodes CASCLWGGSYNEQFF.

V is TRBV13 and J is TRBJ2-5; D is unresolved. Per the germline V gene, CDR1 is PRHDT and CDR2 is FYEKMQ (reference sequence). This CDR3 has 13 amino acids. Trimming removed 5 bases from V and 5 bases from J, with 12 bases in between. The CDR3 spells CASSPRLGETQYF. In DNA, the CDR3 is TGTGCCAGCAGCCCCCGACTGGGGGAGACCCAGTACTTC.

CDR3: CASSLAASGSTEQYF. The CDR3 DNA reads TGTGCCAGCAGCTTAGCGGCTAGCGGGAGTACCGAGCAGTACTTC. The rearrangement links TRBV7-2 to TRBJ2-7, with 10 bases lining up with TRBD2. Per germline, CDR1 SGHTA and CDR2 FQGNSA. The CDR3 is 15 amino acids. V shed 0 bases and J 6 bases; nucleotides not matched to a gene: 5.

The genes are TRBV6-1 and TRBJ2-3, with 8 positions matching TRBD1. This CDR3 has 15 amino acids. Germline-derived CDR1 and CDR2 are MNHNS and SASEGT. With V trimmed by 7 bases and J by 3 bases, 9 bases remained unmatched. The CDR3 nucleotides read TGTGCCAGCATCATGACAGGGGTGGGGACAGATACGCAGTATTTT. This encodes CASIMTGVGTDTQYF.